This TCR beta chain was captured in a study of graft-versus-host responses after intestinal transplantation (dated by TCRdb to 2020 to 2022). Context from the whole study: The transplants that recipients got were multivisceral, liver-intestinal, or isolated intestinal. All recipients received anti-thymocyte globulin induction followed by maintenance tacrolimus and steroids for three to four years. After intestinal transplantation, graft-versus-host and host-versus-graft alloreactive T cell clones were followed in the graft, circulation and bone marrow using bulk TCR-beta CDR3 sequencing. To identify alloreactive clones, pre-transplant mixed lymphocyte reaction products were sequenced and then compared with unstimulated pre-transplant donor and recipient T cells. The cohort enrolled approximately 24 intestinal transplant recipients including one retransplant, and 3 patients lacking pretransplant specimens were excluded. Donor T cell macrochimerism was defined as a peak of at least 4% donor T cells among recipient peripheral blood mononuclear cells. Rather than being sequenced by the commercial service, samples from three later patients were sequenced in-house on an Illumina MiSeq and processed with MiXCR.

Preparation of the library involved the immunoSEQ multiplex PCR assay. For most patients, genomic DNA was isolated with the Qiagen DNeasy Blood and Tissue Kit and shipped frozen to Adaptive Biotechnologies for TCR sequencing. Adaptive Biotechnologies carried out high-throughput TCR-beta CDR3 sequencing of genomic DNA for most patients. As for the authors' bioinformatics: Adaptive's ImmunoSEQ software was the source of the TCR sequencing data for about 17 patients, while a few other patients were processed with MiXCR and VDJtools. CD4 versus CD8 sorting errors were corrected by removing sequences found in both subsets at a frequency ratio below 5:1. CDR3 nucleotide sequences shared between donor and recipient were removed because the origin of such sequences could not be assigned. At least 2-fold expansion over unstimulated cells and a minimum CFSE-low frequency of 0.002% (template counts) or 0.001% (read counts) were required for clones to be classified as alloreactive. Mappable clones were those detected in sequenced pre-transplant spleen, lymph node, or MLR CFSE-low populations of the donor or recipient. Cumulative frequency of alloreactive clones was calculated as a percentage of all sequences weighted by copy number. TCRdb stores this immuneACCESS table with in-frame sequences only. Part of the clones is absent; in the studies checked, under half of the shortfall reflects unresolved V genes, and no reason is known for the rest. V and J calls and clone size are as listed in that table; D and trimming were resolved from the DNA. Here the sample has some 62,000 clones; roughly nine tenths occur a single time. The top ten constitute roughly 1.6% of the sample.

Comment on this clone: The specificity of this receptor is unknown. It has no much larger one-base neighbor in the sample; base qualities were not kept.

The germline V end is reduced by 2 bases and the J end by 3 bases; junction bases left unmatched: 7. The CDR3, from cysteine to phenylalanine, totals 15 residues. Only the CDR3 part of the read is kept: 45 bases, read in frame from the first base. CDR1 and CDR2 were assigned from the germline V gene as SNHLY and FYNNEI. General findings and caveats noted by the study authors: The conclusions were limited by the relatively low number and heterogeneity of the intestinal transplant patients. Early after transplant, peak levels of circulating GvH clones were associated with declines in HvG clones. Patients with donor T cell macrochimerism had high GvH to HvG T cell clonal ratios in their allografts. GvH clones were detected in recipient bone marrow, and some appeared earlier in ileal mucosa or blood, consistent with an intestinal mucosal origin.

This specimen's time point label, per the study, means: cells obtained before transplantation from donor or recipient. CD3+CD4+ and CD3+CD8+ populations were FACS-sorted from unstimulated pre-transplant donor and recipient cells taken from spleen or lymph nodes. This sequence was found in a human donor who was the organ donor for an intestinal transplant. Sequences were derived from unstimulated CD8+ T cells sorted from spleen or lymph node cells, sampled before transplant. Recombination linked TRBV2 to TRBJ2-7, and 7 junction bases match TRBD1. Here is the DNA: TGTGCCAGCAGTGAACCGAGGGGGCCACGCTACGAGCAGTACTTC. Translated, it reads CASSEPRGPRYEQYF.